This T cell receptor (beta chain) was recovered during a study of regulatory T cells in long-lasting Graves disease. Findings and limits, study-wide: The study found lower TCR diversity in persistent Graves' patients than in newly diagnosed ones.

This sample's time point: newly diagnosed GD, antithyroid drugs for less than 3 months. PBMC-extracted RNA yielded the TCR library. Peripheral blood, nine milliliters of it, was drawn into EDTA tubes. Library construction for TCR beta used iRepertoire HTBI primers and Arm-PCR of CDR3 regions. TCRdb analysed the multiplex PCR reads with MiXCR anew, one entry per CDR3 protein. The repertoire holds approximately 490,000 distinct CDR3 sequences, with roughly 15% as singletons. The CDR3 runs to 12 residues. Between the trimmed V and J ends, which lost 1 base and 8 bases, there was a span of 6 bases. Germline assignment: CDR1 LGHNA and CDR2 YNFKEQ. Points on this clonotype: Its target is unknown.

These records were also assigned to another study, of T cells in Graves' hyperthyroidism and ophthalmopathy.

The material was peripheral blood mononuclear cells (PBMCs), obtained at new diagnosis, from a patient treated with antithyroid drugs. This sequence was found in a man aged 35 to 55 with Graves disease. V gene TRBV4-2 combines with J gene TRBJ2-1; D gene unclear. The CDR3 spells CASSQGRDEQFF. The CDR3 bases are TGTGCCAGCAGCCAAGGTCGCGATGAGCAGTTCTTC.